This TCR beta chain was sequenced for a study of T cell changes during pregnancy in multiple sclerosis. Germline assignment: CDR1 SEHNR and CDR2 FQNEAQ (reference sequence). The CDR3 extends over 17 amino acids. With 5 bases clipped from V and 4 bases from J, the junction kept 11 bases outside the gene matches. Assay used: immunoSEQ multiplex PCR; TCRdb lists only in-frame clones, some missing. The table includes about 55,000 clones, about 90% detected once. This clonotype originated in a female donor with multiple sclerosis, enrolled in a pregnancy study. The rearrangement joins TRBV7-9 to TRBJ1-4; 9 bases match TRBD1. The sample here was CD4+ T cells from peripheral blood mononuclear cells, taken in the first trimester of pregnancy. CDR3 sequence (DNA): TGTGCCAGCAGCCCCGCGGGAGGACAGGGGCGTAATGAAAAACTGTTTTTT. Translating gives CASSPAGGQGRNEKLFF.